The present entry profiles one T cell receptor beta chain with its context. This entry belongs to a study of blood T cell repertoires in COVID-19. For the study at large: Nucleic acid was either cDNA or gDNA, and it came from T cells, B-cell-depleted T cells, or PBMCs.

In the authors' methods: Using reference gene primer amplification, nucleated cell counts were estimated. TCRdb keeps only in-frame clones here, not all; method: immunoSEQ multiplex PCR. The D gene and trimming were derived from the DNA, and the V and J assignments and clone size from that table. This sample carries fewer than 250,000 clones, over 80% of them seen once, and the ten largest clones take 2.5% to 3%. J lost 8 bases, V lost 2 bases, and 4 bases had no gene match. The CDR3 spans 13 residues. The germline V gene encodes CDR1 SGHDT and CDR2 YYEEEE. The cohort comprised adults aged about 18 to 100 years residing in about two dozen US areas.

This sequence joins TRBV5-6 and TRBJ2-5; 9 bases match TRBD2. Sequencing was done on a sample of PBMCs or T cells enriched from blood (not recorded which). The clonotype comes from a woman younger than 45 with acute COVID-19. The CDR3 spells CASSLLAGGTQYF. In DNA, the CDR3 is TGTGCCAGCAGCTTACTAGCGGGTGGAACCCAGTACTTC.